The 27 T cell receptor beta chains below were found in one sample sequenced in a study of shared clonotypes between healthy human individuals. Positively selected for CCR7, the CD45RO-negative cells used as naive CD8 cells excluded terminally differentiated effector memory CD45RA+ cells. Sequenced by immunoSEQ multiplex PCR; TCRdb stores in-frame clones only, minus some. The sample holds around 2.1 million clones, about 93% seen once. The specimen sequenced was naive CD8+ T cells from PBMCs. Receptors originate from a man younger than 35 in good health. Some clones in this sample may be carry-over from other donors' samples.

The V and J genes are TRBV6-4 and TRBJ2-1; TRBD1 matches 9 bases. V gave up 6 bases and J gave up 7 bases; unmatched junction bases: 4. CDR1 MRHNA and CDR2 SNTAGT come from the germline V gene. The CDR3 has 13 amino acids. CDR3: CASSQDRGNEQFF. Here the CDR3 DNA reads TGTGCCAGCAGCCAGGACAGGGGTAATGAGCAGTTCTTC.

The genes are TRBV19 and TRBJ2-7, with 9 bases fitting TRBD1. J lost 1 base, V lost 4 bases, and 11 bases had no gene match. The CDR3 is 17 residues long. From germline, CDR1 is LNHDA and CDR2 SQIVND (reference sequence). CDR3 sequence (DNA): TGTGCCAGTAGTAAACTAGCCCGGGACAGGGTATCCTACGAGCAGTACTTC. It yields the protein CASSKLARDRVSYEQYF.

The V gene is TRBV7-8, the J gene TRBJ1-2, with D tentatively TRBD1 (5 bases). Germline lookup yields CDR1 SGHVS and CDR2 FQNEAQ. This CDR3 region has 14 residues. Trimming took off 5 bases at V and 6 bases at J, with 16 bases between the two ends. The chain's CDR3 is CASSNHRGSDGYTF. The CDR3 coding sequence is TGTGCCAGCAGCAACCATAGGGGCTCCGATGGCTACACCTTC.

This chain links TRBV9 with TRBJ2-1; TRBD1 matches 9 bases. CDR3 length: 16 residues. CDR1 is SGDLS, CDR2 YYNGEE, per germline. J lost 5 bases, V lost 4 bases, and 10 bases had no gene match. The CDR3 nucleotides read TGTGCCAGCAGCCTCTTGGGGACAGGGCCGAACAATGAGCAGTTCTTC. As protein: CASSLLGTGPNNEQFF.

The chain couples TRBV4-3 to TRBJ2-3; 10 bases are shared with TRBD2. The V and J ends lost 1 base and 5 bases, in that order; junction bases with no gene match: 15. This CDR3 has 19 residues. Germline-derived CDR1 and CDR2 are LGHNA and YSLEER. The CDR3 sequence is CASSQVFFGASGRQDTQYF. CDR3 nucleotide sequence: TGCGCCAGCAGCCAAGTGTTCTTCGGAGCTAGCGGGAGACAAGATACGCAGTATTTT.

This clone was detected once. The rearrangement links TRBV27 to TRBJ1-1, with D unresolved. CDR1 and CDR2 (germline): MNHEY, SMNVEV (reference sequence). The V end lost 5 bases, the J end lost 5 bases, and 18 bases lay between the germline ends. This CDR3 has 15 amino acids. CDR3 sequence reads: CASSVGPQTVTEAFF. The CDR3 region has the DNA TGTGCCAGCAGTGTGGGCCCTCAAACGGTAACTGAAGCTTTCTTT.

V and J are TRBV27 and TRBJ2-7; D assignment may be TRBD1 or TRBD2 (5 bases each). The CDR3 sequence is 15 residues long. The V end was cut by 6 bases, the J end by 1 base, with 16 bases between. Germline CDR1 is MNHEY and CDR2 is SMNVEV (reference sequence). Written as DNA, the CDR3 is TGTGCCAGCAGCAGAGGGCAGGGTGGGTCCTACGAGCAGTACTTC. Translation gives CASSRGQGGSYEQYF.

The rearrangement joins TRBV27 to TRBJ2-7, with TRBD1 identical over 7 bases. The CDR3 extends over 13 amino acids. Per the germline V gene, CDR1 is MNHEY and CDR2 is SMNVEV (reference sequence). Trimming removed 3 bases from V and 7 bases from J; junction bases left unmatched: 6. This chain's CDR3 is CASSLASGGEQYF. The CDR3 DNA reads as TGTGCCAGCAGTTTGGCGTCAGGGGGTGAGCAGTACTTC.

The gene calls are TRBV7-3 and TRBJ2-2; TRBD2 agrees at 7 bases. V dropped 2 bases and J dropped 1; count of bases not matched to a gene: 4. Germline loops: CDR1 SGHTA, CDR2 FQGTGA. The CDR3 is 16 residues long. CDR3 in DNA: TGTGCCAGCAGCTTACTTCCTAGCGGGAACACCGGGGAGCTGTTTTTT. Amino acid sequence: CASSLLPSGNTGELFF. Drawing the rest from reference TRBV7-3 and TRBJ2-2, the complete variable domain is GAGVSQTPSNKVTEKGKYVELRCDPISGHTALYWYRQSLGQGPEFLIYFQGTGAADDSGLPNDRFFAVRPEGSVSTLKIQRTERGDSAVYLCASSLLPSGNTGELFFGEGSRLTVL.

The gene calls are TRBV27 and TRBJ2-5; D remains ambiguous. The CDR3 has 13 amino acids. The germline gives CDR1 MNHEY, CDR2 SMNVEV (reference sequence). V lost 2 bases, J lost 9 bases, and 13 bases lay in between. This chain's CDR3 is CASSLGSSLAQYF. The CDR3 DNA follows: TGTGCCAGCAGTTTAGGATCTAGTCTGGCCCAGTACTTC.

The chain is built from TRBV5-8 and TRBJ1-5; perhaps TRBD1 as D (5 bases). V gave up 4 bases and J gave up 2 bases, with 10 bases separating them. There are 14 residues in the CDR3. CDR1 SGHTS and CDR2 YDEGEE come from the germline V gene. This CDR3 is CASSLTVGNQPQHF. The DNA of the CDR3 is TGTGCCAGCAGCCTGACAGTCGGCAATCAGCCCCAGCATTTT.

The chain has TRBV4-2 and TRBJ1-6; D gene uncertain. CDR1 and CDR2 from the germline V gene are LGHNA and YNFKEQ. The CDR3 contains 14 residues. The V and J ends lost 3 bases and 7 bases respectively, with 10 bases between them. The CDR3 DNA follows: TGTGCCAGCAGCCACGACGGCCGAAATTCACCCCTCCACTTT. Its protein product is CASSHDGRNSPLHF.

The chain couples TRBV9 to TRBJ2-7, with 8 positions matching TRBD2. The V gene end was trimmed by 0 bases and the J gene end by 5 bases; junction bases not matched to a gene: 10. CDR1 and CDR2 from the germline V gene are SGDLS and YYNGEE. There are 16 residues in the CDR3. The CDR3 DNA follows: TGTGCCAGCAGCGTAGCGGGAGGGCCTGACTGGGACGAGCAGTACTTC. This encodes CASSVAGGPDWDEQYF.

The chain is built from TRBV28 and TRBJ1-5, with D tentatively TRBD1 (5 bases). The CDR3 has 14 residues. Germline loops: CDR1 MDHEN, CDR2 SYDVKM. V was shortened by 5 bases and J by 4 bases, with 12 bases between the two germline ends. The CDR3 nucleotides read TGTGCCAGCAGTAACACAGGAGGGAATCAGCCCCAGCATTTT. Its translation: CASSNTGGNQPQHF.

This chain connects TRBV27 to TRBJ2-7; TRBD1 matches 7 bases. The CDR3 spans 14 residues. CDR1 and CDR2 (germline): MNHEY, SMNVEV (reference sequence). J gave up 1 base and V 8 bases, and 8 bases lay outside the gene matches. Here the CDR3 DNA reads TGTGCCAGCTACCGGGACAGCCTGTCCTACGAGCAGTACTTC. Residues: CASYRDSLSYEQYF.

This clone has a handful of counts. The sample holds other DNA sequences that translate to the same CDR3. The chain uses TRBV27 and TRBJ1-1, with 8 positions matching TRBD1. CDR1 MNHEY and CDR2 SMNVEV come from the germline V gene (reference sequence). CDR3 size: 14 residues. V trimming: 3 bases; J trimming: 4 bases; junction bases outside the gene matches: 4. The CDR3 DNA sequence: TGTGCCAGCAGTTTTCAGGGGGCAGGCACTGAAGCTTTCTTT. It codes for CASSFQGAGTEAFF.

This clone was observed a handful of times. This chain connects TRBV10-3 to TRBJ2-7; D is perhaps TRBD1 or TRBD2 (5 bases each). Germline V lookup: CDR1 ENHRY, CDR2 SYGVKD. The CDR3 runs to 15 residues. Trimming stripped 3 bases from V and 1 base from J, with 13 bases between. Here the CDR3 reads CAISEGDRSSYEQYF. The CDR3, as DNA: TGTGCCATCAGTGAAGGGGACCGATCTTCCTACGAGCAGTACTTC.

The V call is TRBV29-1, the J call TRBJ2-7; TRBD2 agrees at 7 bases. With V trimmed by 7 bases and J by 2 bases, 8 bases remained unmatched. This CDR3 is built from 13 residues. The germline V gene encodes CDR1 SQVTM and CDR2 ANQGSEA. CDR3 in DNA: TGCAGCGGGACCAGCGGGGCAGCCTACGAGCAGTACTTC. Amino acids: CSGTSGAAYEQYF.

The chain couples TRBV19 to TRBJ1-1; tentative D call: TRBD1 (6 bases). Germline V lookup: CDR1 LNHDA, CDR2 SQIVND (reference sequence). V lost 3 bases, J lost 3 bases, and 11 bases lay in between. There are 14 residues in the CDR3. The CDR3 region has the DNA TGTGCCAGTAGTATTCCAGGGGATTACACTGAAGCTTTCTTT. Translated, it gives CASSIPGDYTEAFF.

V and J are TRBV6-5 and TRBJ2-7; 8 bases are a match to TRBD1. The V and J ends lost 5 bases and 6 bases, in that order; junction bases with no gene match: 9. This CDR3 region has 14 residues. Germline V gives CDR1 MNHEY, CDR2 SVGAGI. CDR3 nucleotide sequence: TGTGCCAGCAGTCCTATACAGGGGGAAGGCGAGCAGTACTTC. This codes for CASSPIQGEGEQYF.

The chain uses TRBV4-3 and TRBJ2-7, with D hard to call. Trimming left V 0 bases short and J 4 bases short, with 28 bases between. This CDR3 comprises 20 residues. Per germline, CDR1 LGHNA and CDR2 YSLEER. As DNA, the CDR3 is TGCGCCAGCAGCCAAGAAGTGAACAGCCCCACGCACGCTGGCAGGTACGAGCAGTACTTC. Translating it yields CASSQEVNSPTHAGRYEQYF.

In this sample, this clone turned up once. CDR3 sequence: CASNEKYSGANVLTF. CDR3 DNA: TGTGCCAGCAATGAGAAGTACTCTGGGGCCAACGTCCTGACTTTC. The rearrangement uses TRBV28 and TRBJ2-6; D is unresolved. V dropped 7 bases and J dropped 0 bases, with 10 bases sitting between them. This CDR3 comprises 15 residues. The germline V gene has CDR1 MDHEN and CDR2 SYDVKM.

The chain uses TRBV7-8 and TRBJ1-2; 9 bases map to TRBD1. Germline CDR1 is SGHVS and CDR2 is FQNEAQ. J gave up 8 bases and V 7 bases, and 8 bases lay outside the gene matches. The CDR3 is 13 residues long. The CDR3 reads CASKDRGKEGYTF. The CDR3 nucleotides are TGTGCCAGCAAGGACAGGGGAAAGGAGGGCTACACCTTC.

This chain joins TRBV7-9 and TRBJ1-4; possibly TRBD1 for D (6 bases). CDR3 length equals 14 residues. CDR1 and CDR2 from the germline V gene are SEHNR and FQNEAQ (reference sequence). Trimming left V 1 base short and J 3 bases short, with 6 bases between. The DNA for the CDR3 is TGTGCCAGCAGCTTAGGACAGGCTAATGAAAAACTGTTTTTT. Protein product: CASSLGQANEKLFF.

The sample holds one count of this clone. The chain joins TRBV29-1 to TRBJ1-2, with D uncertain. Germline-derived CDR1 and CDR2 are SQVTM and ANQGSEA. This CDR3 contains 14 residues. The germline V and J ends were trimmed by 4 bases and 2 bases, with 14 bases remaining between them. CDR3 region: CSVVARGINYGYTF. DNA for the CDR3: TGCAGCGTTGTGGCCAGAGGGATCAACTATGGCTACACCTTC.

About this clone itself: Other nucleotide sequences from this sample produce the same CDR3. The V and J genes are TRBV6-1 and TRBJ2-1; 7 nucleotides line up with TRBD2. CDR1 and CDR2 (germline): MNHNS, SASEGT. The CDR3 is made up of 11 amino acids. With 4 bases clipped from V and 9 bases from J, the junction kept 0 bases outside the gene matches. In nucleotides, the CDR3 is TGTGCCAGCAGTGGGGGGGGTGAGCAGTTCTTC. Amino acids: CASSGGGEQFF.

Points on this clone: One junction end does not reproduce the germline sequence, and a read error may be involved. The V and J genes are TRBV19 and TRBJ1-2, with D maybe TRBD1 (6 bases). CDR3 length: 13 residues. Per germline, CDR1 LNHDA and CDR2 SQIVND (reference sequence). CDR3 in amino acids: CASSDSSNYGYTF. CDR3 DNA sequence: TGCGCCTCCTCGGACAGCTCTAACTATGGCTACACCTTC.